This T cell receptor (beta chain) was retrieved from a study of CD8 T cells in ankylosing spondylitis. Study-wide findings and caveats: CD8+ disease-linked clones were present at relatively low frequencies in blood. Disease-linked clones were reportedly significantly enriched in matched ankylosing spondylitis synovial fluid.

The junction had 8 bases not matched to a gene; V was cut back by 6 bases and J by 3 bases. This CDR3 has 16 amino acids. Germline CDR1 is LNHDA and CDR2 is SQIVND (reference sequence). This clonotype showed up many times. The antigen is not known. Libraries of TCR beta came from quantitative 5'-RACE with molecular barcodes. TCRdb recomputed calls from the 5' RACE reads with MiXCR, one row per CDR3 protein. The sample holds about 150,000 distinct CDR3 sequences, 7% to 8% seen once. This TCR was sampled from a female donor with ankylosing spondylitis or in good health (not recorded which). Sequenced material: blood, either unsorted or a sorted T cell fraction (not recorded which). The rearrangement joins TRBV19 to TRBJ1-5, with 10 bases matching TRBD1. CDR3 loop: CASRPGTGAYNQPQHF. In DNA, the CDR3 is TGTGCCAGTAGGCCCGGGACAGGGGCCTACAATCAGCCCCAGCATTTT.